This TCR beta chain was recorded in a study of T-cell memory formation after mild COVID-19. Overall study context: Most TCR clusters belonged to a single donor.

This CDR3 spans 18 amino acids. CDR1 is MNHEY and CDR2 is SVGEGT in the germline V gene. The V end lost 2 bases, the J end lost 7 bases, and 24 bases lay between the germline ends. One entry per CDR3 protein, called by TCRdb with MiXCR from the 5' RACE reads. There are about 190,000 distinct CDR3 sequences in the sample; around 17% occur only once, and 2.4% lies in the top ten. The chain is built from TRBV6-2 or TRBV6-3 and TRBJ2-1; TRBD2 is a possible D gene (6 bases). The sequence derives from an adult woman who had mild COVID-19 (a few samples of this study predate the infection). Cell type and time point are not known. The sequencing input was PBMCs or a T cell subset sorted from them (not recorded which). CDR3 DNA sequence: TGTGCCAGCAGTTACGGCGGGAACCAGCGAGCCTCAGGGAATGAGCAGTTCTTC. This gives the protein CASSYGGNQRASGNEQFF.